The sample holds one count of the clone carrying this TCR beta chain. What it binds is not known. The time point: 266 days after commencement of treatment, after nivolumab therapy. Treatment noted: AdE1-LMPpoly-expanded autologous EBV-specific T-cell therapy followed by anti-PD-1 nivolumab. The sample comes from a study of EBV T-cell therapy then PD-1 blockade in nasopharyngeal carcinoma. This CDR3 contains 14 residues. Germline CDR1 and CDR2: SGHVS and FQNEAQ. V dropped 3 bases and J dropped 7; count of bases not matched to a gene: 7. Sequencing was performed with immunoSEQ multiplex PCR; in TCRdb, only in-frame clones are kept and a portion is missing. The table lists approximately 22,000 clones, around 84% of them singletons.

J is TRBJ1-2 and V is TRBV7-8, with 8 bases fitting TRBD1. This TCR was recovered from a middle-aged man with nasopharyngeal carcinoma. Here the sequenced sample was CD8+ T cells from blood, taken at roughly day 280 from a patient whose treatment included autologous EBV-specific T cells and nivolumab. Written as DNA, the CDR3 is TGTGCCAGCAGCTTTCAGGGGGCGTTGACTGGCTACACCTTC. It encodes CASSFQGALTGYTF.